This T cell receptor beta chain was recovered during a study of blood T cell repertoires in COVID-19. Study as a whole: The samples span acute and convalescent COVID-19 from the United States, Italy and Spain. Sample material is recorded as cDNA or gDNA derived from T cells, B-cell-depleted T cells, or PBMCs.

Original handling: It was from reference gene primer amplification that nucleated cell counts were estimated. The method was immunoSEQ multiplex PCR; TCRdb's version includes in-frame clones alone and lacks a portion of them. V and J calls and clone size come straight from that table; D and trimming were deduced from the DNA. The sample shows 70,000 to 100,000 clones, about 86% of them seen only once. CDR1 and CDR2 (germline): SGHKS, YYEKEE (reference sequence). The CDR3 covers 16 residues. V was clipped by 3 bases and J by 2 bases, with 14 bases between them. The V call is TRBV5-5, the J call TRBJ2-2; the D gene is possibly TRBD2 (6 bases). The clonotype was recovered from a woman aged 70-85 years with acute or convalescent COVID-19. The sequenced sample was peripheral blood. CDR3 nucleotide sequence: TGTGCCAGCAGCTCCGAGCCGGGACTCAACACCGGGGAGCTGTTTTTT. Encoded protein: CASSSEPGLNTGELFF. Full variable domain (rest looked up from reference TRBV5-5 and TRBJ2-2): DAGVTQSPTHLIKTRGQQVTLRCSPISGHKSVSWYQQVLGQGPQFIFQYYEKEERGRGNFPDRFSARQFPNYSSELNVNALLLGDSALYLCASSSEPGLNTGELFFGEGSRLTVL.